The sequence of this T cell receptor (beta chain) was determined in a study of CD8 T cells in Susac syndrome. Reverse transcription of roughly 0.5 to 1 ug RNA was performed with random hexamers. Amplification of TCR beta CDR3 spanned 54 Vbeta and 13 Jbeta via immunoSEQ multiplex PCR. TCRdb fed the immunoSEQ multiplex PCR reads into MiXCR, producing one record per CDR3 protein. The table has 65,000 to 80,000 distinct CDR3 sequences, roughly nine tenths seen once. This CDR3 contains 13 residues. Looked up from germline, CDR1 is SGHAT and CDR2 is FQNNGV. The ends were cut back, 1 base at V and 11 bases at J, with 14 bases in the middle.

The rearrangement uses TRBV11-2 and TRBJ1-1; D possibly corresponds to TRBD1 (6 bases). The receptor was isolated from a human donor with multiple sclerosis. Material for sequencing was CD8+ T cells from PBMCs. The CDR3 loop reads CASSLVGQSPAFF. CDR3 DNA sequence: TGTGCCAGCAGCTTAGTAGGACAGAGCCCGGCTTTCTTT.